The clone carrying this T cell receptor (beta chain) came up a few times. As yet, its antigen is unknown. The CDR3 has 17 residues. V shed 4 bases and J shed 4 bases, with 17 bases lying between them. Germline V gene lookup returns CDR1 MNHEY and CDR2 SMNVEV (reference sequence). The data originate from a study of T cell responses to AZD1222 COVID-19 vaccine. Findings and limits, study-wide: The breadth and depth of Spike-specific TCRs increased once two AZD1222 doses had been given. It was only after the peak T cell response that any repertoires were sampled. Mapped onto spike, vaccine-associated CD4 TCRs spanned it and were dominant at 160-218 and 743-854.

Method: immunoSEQ multiplex PCR; TCRdb's copy keeps in-frame clones and lacks some. Of 55,000 to 70,000 clones listed, about nine tenths are singletons. The clonotype was recovered from an adult in good health. The rearrangement joins TRBV27 to TRBJ1-6; D may be TRBD1 (6 bases). The material sequenced was peripheral blood, taken on day 0 of AZD1222 vaccination. Here the CDR3 DNA reads TGTGCCAGCAGTTGGGCGGGCCCGGGACATTATAATTCACCCCTCCACTTT. It encodes CASSWAGPGHYNSPLHF.